This TCR beta chain is drawn from a study of blood T cell repertoires in COVID-19. At the level of the study: Samples of COVID-19 (acute and convalescent) were obtained from the United States, Italy and Spain. Nucleic acid was either cDNA or gDNA, and it came from T cells, B-cell-depleted T cells, or PBMCs.

The CDR3 runs to 11 residues. Germline CDR1 and CDR2: DFQATT and SNEGSKA (reference sequence). V was cut by 3 bases and J by 5 bases, with 8 bases left in between. The repertoire was sequenced with immunoSEQ multiplex PCR; TCRdb's copy has only in-frame clones and lacks some. The sample lists about 98,000 clones, nearly 90% occurring once. As for this clone: Other DNA sequences in the same sample also yield this CDR3.

The chain links TRBV20-1 to TRBJ2-7; unclear D gene. Sequenced sample: peripheral blood. This TCR derives from a man aged 45-65 years with active COVID-19. The CDR3 sequence: CSASSGHEQYF. For the CDR3, the DNA is TGCAGTGCTAGTTCAGGCCACGAGCAGTACTTC.